The 30 T cell receptor beta chains presented below share a single source sample, sequenced in a study of blood T cell repertoires in COVID-19. The method was immunoSEQ multiplex PCR; TCRdb's version includes in-frame clones alone and lacks a portion of them. Counted here are 350,000 to 500,000 clones, more than 70% occurring once; the ten biggest clones make up approximately 1.5%. What was sequenced was PBMCs or T cells enriched from blood (not recorded which). The origin of the receptors is a woman in her late teens or twenties who had been exposed to COVID-19.

The J gene is TRBJ2-1, the V gene TRBV9; possibly TRBD2 for D (5 bases). Germline loops: CDR1 SGDLS, CDR2 YYNGEE. The ends were cut back, 0 bases at V and 5 bases at J, with 6 bases in the middle. The CDR3 loop spans 13 amino acids. In DNA, the CDR3 is TGTGCCAGCAGCGTAGTCGGGGACAATGAGCAGTTCTTC. Translation gives CASSVVGDNEQFF.

This clone was found a few times. The chain employs TRBV6-2 or TRBV6-3 and TRBJ2-7; TRBD1 matches 7 bases. V was clipped by 2 bases and J by 3 bases; unmatched bases: 7. The germline CDR1 and CDR2 sequences are MNHEY and SVGEGT. CDR3 length equals 15 residues. CDR3 protein: CASSYPSGTVYEQYF. For the CDR3, the DNA is TGTGCCAGCAGTTACCCCTCCGGGACAGTCTACGAGCAGTACTTC.

V usage is TRBV11-2 and J usage is TRBJ1-2; the D gene is possibly TRBD1 (6 bases). This CDR3 is built from 15 residues. Germline CDR1 and CDR2: SGHAT and FQNNGV. V was shortened by 1 base and J by 2 bases, with 11 bases between the two germline ends. The CDR3 loop reads CASSLGSGQNYGYTF. The CDR3 nucleotides read TGTGCCAGCAGCTTAGGTAGTGGACAGAACTATGGCTACACCTTC.

The genes are TRBV28 and TRBJ1-2; tentative D call: TRBD1 (6 bases). The V and J ends lost 9 bases and 4 bases respectively, with 15 bases between them. There are 13 residues in the CDR3. Germline values: CDR1 MDHEN, CDR2 SYDVKM. CDR3 amino acids: CASGTLDVYGYTF. The CDR3 region has the DNA TGTGCCAGTGGGACATTGGATGTCTATGGCTACACCTTC.

The rearrangement uses TRBV25-1 and TRBJ2-1; TRBD2 aligns across 9 bases. With 3 bases clipped from V and 11 bases from J, the junction kept 11 bases outside the gene matches. Per germline, CDR1 MGHDK and CDR2 SYGVNS. The CDR3 is 15 amino acids. CDR3 sequence reads: CASSDHRRGTSKQFF. The DNA for the CDR3 is TGTGCCAGCAGTGACCACCGAAGAGGGACTAGCAAGCAGTTCTTC.

V is TRBV4-3 and J is TRBJ2-7, with 11 bases fitting TRBD1. Trimming took 0 bases from V and 7 from J; bases not matched to a gene: 11. Germline V CDR1 and CDR2: LGHNA, YSLEER. This CDR3 has 17 amino acids. CDR3: CASSQDRDRGRSSEQYF. Written as DNA, the CDR3 is TGCGCCAGCAGCCAAGATCGGGACAGGGGGAGGTCTAGTGAGCAGTACTTC.

This clone showed up just a few times. The chain is built from TRBV5-1 and TRBJ1-2; no firm D call. Germline V lookup: CDR1 SGHRS, CDR2 YFSETQ. V lost 4 bases and J 4 bases, leaving 14 bases between the germline ends. There are 14 residues in the CDR3. The CDR3 region is CASSISTASYGYTF. In nucleotides, the CDR3 is TGCGCCAGCAGCATATCTACAGCTTCCTATGGCTACACCTTC.

The rearrangement joins TRBV7-9 to TRBJ2-3; 11 bases agree with TRBD2. Germline assignment: CDR1 SEHNR and CDR2 FQNEAQ (reference sequence). Trimming removed 0 bases from V and 2 bases from J; junction bases left unmatched: 4. The CDR3 is 17 residues long. The CDR3 spells CASSLALAGVLTDTQYF. In DNA form, the CDR3 reads TGTGCCAGCAGCTTAGCACTAGCGGGAGTCCTCACAGATACGCAGTATTTT.

The chain has TRBV3-1 (or the pseudogene TRBV3-2) and TRBJ1-2; no reliable D call. The germline gives CDR1 LGHDT, CDR2 YNNKEL (reference sequence). The CDR3 loop spans 14 amino acids. V lost 4 bases and J lost 4, with 13 bases in between. CDR3 coding DNA: TGTGCCAGCAGCCCCAGCGCCGGAGTCTATGGCTACACCTTC. This encodes CASSPSAGVYGYTF.

The table lists this clone with a count of one. V usage is TRBV5-6 and J usage is TRBJ2-1; 8 bases are shared with TRBD2. Germline CDR1 SGHDT, CDR2 YYEEEE. The CDR3 contains 12 residues. Germline trimming cut 2 bases from V and 15 bases from J; bases unmatched to any gene: 7. The CDR3 sequence is CASSLGAGGWFF. CDR3 sequence (DNA): TGTGCCAGCAGCTTAGGGGCGGGAGGTTGGTTCTTC.

J is TRBJ2-7 and V is TRBV27; no clear D gene. Germline V gene lookup returns CDR1 MNHEY and CDR2 SMNVEV (reference sequence). The CDR3 is made up of 13 amino acids. V lost 3 bases, J lost 2 bases, and 8 bases lay in between. As DNA, the CDR3 is TGTGCCAGCAGTTTGGGCAAGGCCTACGAGCAGTACTTC. The encoded protein is CASSLGKAYEQYF.

The rearrangement uses TRBV28 and TRBJ2-7; 8 nucleotides align to TRBD1. This CDR3 spans 15 amino acids. The germline gives CDR1 MDHEN, CDR2 SYDVKM. V was clipped by 3 bases and J by 6 bases; unmatched bases: 10. CDR3 sequence (DNA): TGTGCCAGCAGTTTGGCCGACAGGGGATCTGGCGAGCAGTACTTC. It codes for CASSLADRGSGEQYF.

A single count supports this clone. The CDR3 DNA is TGTGCCAGCAGCTCGACTAGCCTTGGCACAGATACGCAGTATTTT. This encodes CASSSTSLGTDTQYF. The V call is TRBV7-3, the J call TRBJ2-3, with TRBD2 identical over 7 bases. The CDR3 contains 15 residues. V gave up 4 bases and J gave up 1 base; unmatched junction bases: 5. The germline V gene encodes CDR1 SGHTA and CDR2 FQGTGA.

This sequence joins TRBV10-1 and TRBJ2-7; 10 nucleotides line up with TRBD2. Trimming removed 0 bases from V and 2 bases from J; junction bases left unmatched: 4. The CDR3 is 16 amino acids. Germline V CDR1 and CDR2: WNHNN, SYGVQD (reference sequence). In DNA form, the CDR3 reads TGCGCCAGCAGTGAGTCGAACAGCGGGAGGGCCTACGAGCAGTACTTC. Amino acid sequence: CASSESNSGRAYEQYF.

V is TRBV20-1 and J is TRBJ2-5, with 7 bases aligning to TRBD2. V dropped 7 bases and J dropped 4; count of bases not matched to a gene: 3. This CDR3 has 11 amino acids. Germline-derived CDR1 and CDR2 are DFQATT and SNEGSKA (reference sequence). CDR3 region: CSGTRGETQYF. The CDR3 bases are TGCAGTGGGACTAGAGGAGAGACCCAGTACTTC.

V usage is TRBV10-3 and J usage is TRBJ2-7, with D possibly being TRBD1 (5 bases). CDR3 size: 12 residues. The V gene lost 3 bases and the J gene lost 5 bases, with 8 bases spanning the gap. Per germline, CDR1 ENHRY and CDR2 SYGVKD. The CDR3 spells CAISDWTNEQYF. The CDR3 DNA sequence: TGTGCCATCAGTGATTGGACAAACGAGCAGTACTTC.

The V call is TRBV27, the J call TRBJ1-2; tentative D call: TRBD1 (6 bases). The ends were cut back, 6 bases at V and 4 bases at J, with 12 bases in the middle. This CDR3 contains 13 residues. Germline values: CDR1 MNHEY, CDR2 SMNVEV (reference sequence). The CDR3 sequence: CASRQGGAYGYTF. The DNA for the CDR3 is TGTGCCAGCAGGCAAGGGGGAGCCTATGGCTACACCTTC.

CDR3 region: CASSYRGQGYTF. The CDR3 nucleotides are TGTGCCAGCAGTTATAGGGGGCAAGGCTACACCTTC. The chain has TRBV6-5 and TRBJ1-2, with 7 bases fitting TRBD1. The CDR3 is 12 residues long. CDR1 and CDR2 from the germline V gene are MNHEY and SVGAGI. Trimming removed 3 bases from V and 8 bases from J; junction bases left unmatched: 3.

This chain connects TRBV6-5 to TRBJ2-7; 7 nucleotides align to TRBD2. Germline V gives CDR1 MNHEY, CDR2 SVGAGI. J was trimmed by 3 bases and V by 5 bases; bases with no gene match: 10. This CDR3 contains 15 residues. CDR3 loop: CASSPIWEGGYEQYF. For the CDR3, the DNA is TGTGCCAGCAGTCCAATATGGGAGGGAGGCTACGAGCAGTACTTC.

The rearrangement links TRBV24-1 to TRBJ2-5; 7 nucleotides line up with TRBD2. The CDR3 totals 17 residues. Losses at the gene ends were 3 bases for V and 2 bases for J; bases not matched to a gene: 11. The V gene's germline CDR1 is KGHDR and CDR2 SFDVKD. CDR3 sequence (DNA): TGTGCCACCAGTGATCCTTGGGGAGCGGGGATACAAGAGACCCAGTACTTC. Translated: CATSDPWGAGIQETQYF.

This chain joins TRBV28 and TRBJ1-2; 7 nucleotides align to TRBD1. Trimming removed 2 bases from V and 7 bases from J; junction bases left unmatched: 7. The CDR3 is 14 amino acids. Germline CDR1 MDHEN, CDR2 SYDVKM. CDR3 sequence reads: CASSLSPGGSGYTF. For the CDR3, the DNA is TGTGCCAGCAGTTTAAGTCCAGGGGGATCTGGCTACACCTTC.

The chain uses TRBV18 and TRBJ1-1; TRBD1 might be the D (6 bases). This CDR3 comprises 14 residues. V was clipped by 6 bases and J by 5 bases, with 16 bases between them. The V gene's germline CDR1 is KGHSH and CDR2 LQKENI. The CDR3 spells CASSLGQFGTEAFF. The CDR3 DNA is TGTGCCAGCTCTCTCGGACAGTTCGGGACTGAAGCTTTCTTT.

In DNA form, the CDR3 reads TGTGCCAGCAGTTACTCGACACAGGGGGTCTACGAGCAGTACTTC. This codes for CASSYSTQGVYEQYF. This sequence joins TRBV6-5 and TRBJ2-7; 8 bases align to TRBD1. Per germline, CDR1 MNHEY and CDR2 SVGAGI. The CDR3 covers 15 residues. J lost 3 bases, V lost 0 bases, and 4 bases had no gene match.

The chain couples TRBV27 to TRBJ1-2; 8 bases match TRBD1. With V trimmed by 2 bases and J by 4 bases, 6 bases remained unmatched. CDR3 size: 15 residues. The germline CDR1 and CDR2 sequences are MNHEY and SMNVEV (reference sequence). CDR3 amino acids: CASSLTDRGLYGYTF. In nucleotides, the CDR3 is TGTGCCAGCAGTTTAACCGACAGGGGACTCTATGGCTACACCTTC.

The rearrangement links TRBV9 to TRBJ2-7, with 7 bases aligning to TRBD2. The germline CDR1 and CDR2 sequences are SGDLS and YYNGEE. The CDR3 spans 13 residues. J gave up 6 bases and V 3 bases, and 6 bases lay outside the gene matches. The CDR3 coding sequence is TGTGCCAGCAGCGCGGGGGGTTTGGGCGAGCAGTACTTC. The encoded protein is CASSAGGLGEQYF.

The CDR3: CASSYSATYNYGYTF. The DNA for the CDR3 is TGTGCCAGCAGTTACTCTGCGACTTATAACTATGGCTACACCTTC. This chain links TRBV6-2 or TRBV6-3 with TRBJ1-2; D is uncertain. Between the trimmed V and J ends, which lost 0 bases and 1 base, there was a span of 9 bases. Germline CDR1 is MNHEY and CDR2 is SVGEGT. The CDR3 is made up of 15 amino acids.

The chain couples TRBV28 to TRBJ1-1; tentative D call: TRBD1 (6 bases). The V end was cut by 6 bases, the J end by 4 bases, with 12 bases between. Germline V gene sequence: CDR1 MDHEN, CDR2 SYDVKM. The CDR3 runs to 13 residues. CDR3 DNA sequence: TGTGCCAGCAGATCCCAGGGGACCACTGAAGCTTTCTTT. Encoded protein: CASRSQGTTEAFF. The complete variable domain, with remaining parts taken from reference TRBV28 and TRBJ1-1, reads DVKVTQSSRYLVKRTGEKVFLECVQDMDHENMFWYRQDPGLGLRLIYFSYDVKMKEKGDIPEGYSVSREKKERFSLILESASTNQTSMYLCASRSQGTTEAFFGQGTRLTVV.

This chain connects TRBV4-1 to TRBJ2-5, with D perhaps matching TRBD1 (8 bases). V was clipped by 3 bases and J by 4 bases, with 15 bases between them. This CDR3 region has 15 residues. In germline, CDR1 is MGHRA, CDR2 YSYEKL. The CDR3 loop reads CASSHGQGGTETQYF. The CDR3 DNA sequence: TGCGCCAGCAGCCACGGACAGGGAGGGACAGAGACCCAGTACTTC.

This clone was observed a few times. V usage is TRBV7-2 and J usage is TRBJ1-5; D unclear. CDR3 length: 15 residues. Trimming shortened V by 4 bases and J by 0 bases, and 10 bases separated the two germline ends. The V gene's germline CDR1 is SGHTA and CDR2 FQGNSA. The CDR3 here is CASSSTLLSNQPQHF. CDR3 sequence (DNA): TGTGCCAGCAGCTCGACATTACTTAGCAATCAGCCCCAGCATTTT.

The gene calls are TRBV28 and TRBJ2-1, with D unresolved. Germline CDR1 is MDHEN and CDR2 is SYDVKM. The CDR3 is made up of 14 amino acids. Trimming left V 7 bases short and J 6 bases short, with 16 bases between. Here the CDR3 reads CASTPEELSNEQFF. Here the CDR3 DNA reads TGTGCCAGCACCCCTGAGGAGCTCAGCAATGAGCAGTTCTTC.